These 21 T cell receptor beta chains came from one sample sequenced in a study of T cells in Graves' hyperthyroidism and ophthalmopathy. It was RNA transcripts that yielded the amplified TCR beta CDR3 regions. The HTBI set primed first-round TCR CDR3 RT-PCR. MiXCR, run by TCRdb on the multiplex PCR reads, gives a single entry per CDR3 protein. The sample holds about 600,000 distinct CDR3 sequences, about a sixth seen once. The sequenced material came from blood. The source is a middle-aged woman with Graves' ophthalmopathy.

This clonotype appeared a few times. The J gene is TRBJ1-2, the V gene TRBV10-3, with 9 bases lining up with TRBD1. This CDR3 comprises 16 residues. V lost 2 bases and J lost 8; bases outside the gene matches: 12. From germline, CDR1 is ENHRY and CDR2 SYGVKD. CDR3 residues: CAISEPGQGFAGGYTF. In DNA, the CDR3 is TGTGCCATCAGTGAGCCGGGACAGGGATTCGCTGGAGGCTACACCTTC.

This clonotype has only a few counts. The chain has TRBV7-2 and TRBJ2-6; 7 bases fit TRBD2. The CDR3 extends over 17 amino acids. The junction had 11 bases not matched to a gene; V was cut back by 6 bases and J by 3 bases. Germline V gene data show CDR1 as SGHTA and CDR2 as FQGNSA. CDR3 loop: CASRSSRGGSGANVLTF. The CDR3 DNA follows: TGTGCCAGCAGATCCTCCCGCGGGGGAAGTGGGGCCAACGTCCTGACTTTC.

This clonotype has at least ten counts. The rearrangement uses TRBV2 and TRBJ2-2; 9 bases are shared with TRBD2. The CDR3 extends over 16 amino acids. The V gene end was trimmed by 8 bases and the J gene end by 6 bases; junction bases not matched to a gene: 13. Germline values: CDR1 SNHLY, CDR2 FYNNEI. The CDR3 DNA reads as TGTGCCAGCTGTCGTAATAGCGGGGGAGTGGCCGGGGAGCTGTTTTTT. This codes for CASCRNSGGVAGELFF.

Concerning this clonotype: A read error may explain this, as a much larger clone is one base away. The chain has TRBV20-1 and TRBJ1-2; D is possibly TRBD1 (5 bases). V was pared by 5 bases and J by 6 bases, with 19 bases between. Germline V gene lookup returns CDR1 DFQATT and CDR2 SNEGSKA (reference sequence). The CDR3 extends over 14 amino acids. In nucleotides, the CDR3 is TGCAGTGCTTCAAAGGACGGGGGAAAGAATGGCTACACCTTC. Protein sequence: CSASKDGGKNGYTF.

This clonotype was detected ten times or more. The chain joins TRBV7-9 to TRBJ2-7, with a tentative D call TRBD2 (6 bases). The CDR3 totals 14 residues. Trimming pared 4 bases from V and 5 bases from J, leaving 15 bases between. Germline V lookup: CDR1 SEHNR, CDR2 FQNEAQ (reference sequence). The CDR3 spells CASSSWRDLHEQYF. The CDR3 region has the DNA TGTGCCAGCAGCTCTTGGCGGGACCTTCACGAGCAGTACTTC.

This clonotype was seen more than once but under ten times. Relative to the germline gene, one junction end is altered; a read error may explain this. The CDR3 DNA reads TGCAGCGGTGAATTAGCGGTAAGCTCCTACAATGAGCAGTTCTTC. Translating it yields CSGELAVSSYNEQFF. J is TRBJ2-1 and V is TRBV29-1, with D possibly matching TRBD2 (6 bases). This CDR3 contains 15 residues. Germline V CDR1 and CDR2: SQVTM, ANQGSEA.

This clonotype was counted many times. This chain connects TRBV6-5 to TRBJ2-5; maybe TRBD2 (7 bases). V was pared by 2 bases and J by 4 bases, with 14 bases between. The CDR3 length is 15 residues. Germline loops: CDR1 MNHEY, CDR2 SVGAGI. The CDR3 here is CASSYGSGEGETQYF. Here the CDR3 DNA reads TGTGCCAGCAGTTACGGTTCAGGGGAGGGAGAGACCCAGTACTTC.

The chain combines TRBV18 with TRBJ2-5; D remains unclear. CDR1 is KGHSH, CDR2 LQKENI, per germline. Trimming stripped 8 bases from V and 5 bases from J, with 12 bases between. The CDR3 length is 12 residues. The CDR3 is CASSHHRETQYF. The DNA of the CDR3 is TGTGCCAGCAGTCATCATCGGGAGACCCAGTACTTC.

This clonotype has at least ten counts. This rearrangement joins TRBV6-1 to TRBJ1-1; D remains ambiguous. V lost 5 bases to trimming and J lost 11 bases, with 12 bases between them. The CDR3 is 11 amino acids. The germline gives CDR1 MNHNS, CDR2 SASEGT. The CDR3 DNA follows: TGTGCCAGCAGTATAAGACCGGGGGCTTTCTTT. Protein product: CASSIRPGAFF.

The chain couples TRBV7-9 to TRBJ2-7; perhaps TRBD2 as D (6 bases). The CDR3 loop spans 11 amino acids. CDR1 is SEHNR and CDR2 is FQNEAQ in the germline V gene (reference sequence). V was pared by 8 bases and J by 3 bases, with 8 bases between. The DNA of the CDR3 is TGTGCCAGCGGCGGGAACTACGAGCAGTACTTC. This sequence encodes CASGGNYEQYF.

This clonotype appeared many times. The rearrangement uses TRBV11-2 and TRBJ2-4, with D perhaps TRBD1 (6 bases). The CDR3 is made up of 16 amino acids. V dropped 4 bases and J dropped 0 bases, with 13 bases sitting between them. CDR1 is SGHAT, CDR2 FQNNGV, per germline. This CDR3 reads CASSSQGNIAKNIQYF. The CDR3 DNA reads TGTGCCAGCAGCTCCCAGGGGAACATAGCCAAAAACATTCAGTACTTC.

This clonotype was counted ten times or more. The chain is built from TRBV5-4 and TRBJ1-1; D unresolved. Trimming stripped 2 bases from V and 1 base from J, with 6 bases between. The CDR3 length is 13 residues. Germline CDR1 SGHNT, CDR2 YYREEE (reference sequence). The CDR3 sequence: CASSFDTNTEAFF. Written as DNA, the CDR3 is TGTGCCAGCAGCTTCGACACGAACACTGAAGCTTTCTTT.

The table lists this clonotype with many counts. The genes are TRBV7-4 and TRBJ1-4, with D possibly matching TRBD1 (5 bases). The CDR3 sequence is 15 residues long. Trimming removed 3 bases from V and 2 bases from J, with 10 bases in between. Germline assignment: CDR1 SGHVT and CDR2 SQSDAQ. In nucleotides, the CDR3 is TGTGCCAGCAGCTTTGCCGGGACCACTAATGAAAAACTGTTTTTT. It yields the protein CASSFAGTTNEKLFF.

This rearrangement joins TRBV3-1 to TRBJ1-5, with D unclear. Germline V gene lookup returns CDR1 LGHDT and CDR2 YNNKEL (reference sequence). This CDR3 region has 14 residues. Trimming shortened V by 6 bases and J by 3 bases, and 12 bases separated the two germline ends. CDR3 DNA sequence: TGTGCCAGCAGTCCCCGTAGAACCAATCAGCCCCAGCATTTT. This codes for CASSPRRTNQPQHF.

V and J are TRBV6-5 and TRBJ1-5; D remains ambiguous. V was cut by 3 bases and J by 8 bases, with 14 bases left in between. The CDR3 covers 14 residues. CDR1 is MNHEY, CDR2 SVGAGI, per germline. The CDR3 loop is CASSYLRSSEPQHF. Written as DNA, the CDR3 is TGTGCCAGCAGTTATCTCAGGAGCTCGGAGCCCCAGCATTTT.

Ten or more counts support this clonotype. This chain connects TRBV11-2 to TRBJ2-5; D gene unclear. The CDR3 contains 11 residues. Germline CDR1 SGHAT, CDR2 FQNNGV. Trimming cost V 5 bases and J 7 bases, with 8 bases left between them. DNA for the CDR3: TGTGCCAGCAGCGTTATAGGGACCCAGTACTTC. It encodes CASSVIGTQYF.

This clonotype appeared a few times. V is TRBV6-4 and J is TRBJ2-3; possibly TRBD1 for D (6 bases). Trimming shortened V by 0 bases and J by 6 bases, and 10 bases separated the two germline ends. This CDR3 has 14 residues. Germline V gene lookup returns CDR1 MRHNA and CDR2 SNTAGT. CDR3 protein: CASSDSGQGDTQYF. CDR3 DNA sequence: TGTGCCAGCAGTGACTCGGGGCAGGGGGATACGCAGTATTTT.

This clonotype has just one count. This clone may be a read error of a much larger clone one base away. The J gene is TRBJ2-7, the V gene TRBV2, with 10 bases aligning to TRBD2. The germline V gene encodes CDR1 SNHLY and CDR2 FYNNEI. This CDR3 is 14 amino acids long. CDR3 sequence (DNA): TGTGCCAGCGGTGAGAGCGGGAGGGCCTACGAGCAGTACTTC. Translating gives CASGESGRAYEQYF.

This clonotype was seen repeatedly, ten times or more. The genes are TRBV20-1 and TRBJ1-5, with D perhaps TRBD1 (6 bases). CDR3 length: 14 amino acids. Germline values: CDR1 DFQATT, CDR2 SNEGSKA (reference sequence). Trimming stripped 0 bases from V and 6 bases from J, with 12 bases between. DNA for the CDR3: TGCAGTGCTAGAGATTTTGGGGGCCCTCAGCCCCAGCATTTT. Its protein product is CSARDFGGPQPQHF.

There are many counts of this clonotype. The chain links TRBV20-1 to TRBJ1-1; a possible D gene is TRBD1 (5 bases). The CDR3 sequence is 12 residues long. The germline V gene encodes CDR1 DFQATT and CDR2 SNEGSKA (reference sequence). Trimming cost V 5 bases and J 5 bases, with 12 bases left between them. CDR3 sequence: CSAPLQGTEAFF. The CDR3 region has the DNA TGCAGTGCTCCACTTCAGGGAACTGAAGCTTTCTTT.

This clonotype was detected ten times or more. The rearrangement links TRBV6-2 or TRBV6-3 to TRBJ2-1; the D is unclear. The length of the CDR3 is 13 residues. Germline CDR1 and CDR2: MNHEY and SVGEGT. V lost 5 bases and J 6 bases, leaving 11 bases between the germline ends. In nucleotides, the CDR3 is TGTGCCAGCAGTCCCCAGAGGAGCAATGAGCAGTTCTTC. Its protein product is CASSPQRSNEQFF.